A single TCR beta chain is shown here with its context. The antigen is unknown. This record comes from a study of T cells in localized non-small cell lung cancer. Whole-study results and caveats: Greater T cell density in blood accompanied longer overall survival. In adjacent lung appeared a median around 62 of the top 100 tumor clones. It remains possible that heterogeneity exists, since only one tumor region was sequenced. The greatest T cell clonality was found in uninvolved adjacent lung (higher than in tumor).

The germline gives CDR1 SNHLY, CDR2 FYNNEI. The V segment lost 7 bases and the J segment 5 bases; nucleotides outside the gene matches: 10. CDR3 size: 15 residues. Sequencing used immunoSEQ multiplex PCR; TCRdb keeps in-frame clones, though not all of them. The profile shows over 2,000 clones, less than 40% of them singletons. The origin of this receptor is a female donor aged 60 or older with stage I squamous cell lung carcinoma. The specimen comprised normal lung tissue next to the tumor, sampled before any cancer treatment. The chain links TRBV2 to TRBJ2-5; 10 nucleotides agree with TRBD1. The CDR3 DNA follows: TGTGCCAGCAAAGGACAGGGGGGATGGGTGGAGACCCAGTACTTC. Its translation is CASKGQGGWVETQYF.